What follows are 17 T cell receptor beta chains derived from one specimen sequenced in a study of blood T cell repertoires in COVID-19. The protocol was immunoSEQ multiplex PCR, while the TCRdb copy is restricted to in-frame clones and leaves out a portion. Of 130,000 to 150,000 clones listed, about 87% are singletons. Source material: peripheral blood. All receptors derive from a woman between 45 and 60 years old with active or convalescent COVID-19.

The chain carries TRBV24-1 and TRBJ1-2; D remains ambiguous. The V gene's germline CDR1 is KGHDR and CDR2 SFDVKD. This CDR3 is 11 amino acids long. Trimming cost V 4 bases and J 8 bases, with 7 bases left between them. The CDR3 sequence: CATSDRIGYTF. CDR3 DNA sequence: TGTGCCACCAGTGACAGAATAGGCTACACCTTC.

V is TRBV11-2 and J is TRBJ2-6; D call uncertain. The CDR3 covers 17 residues. V lost 5 bases to trimming and J lost 2 bases, with 16 bases between them. Germline CDR1 is SGHAT and CDR2 is FQNNGV. The CDR3 spells CASSPGKRGPGANVLTF. The CDR3, as DNA: TGTGCCAGCAGCCCTGGTAAGAGAGGCCCTGGGGCCAACGTCCTGACTTTC.

The genes are TRBV5-1 and TRBJ2-3; D is unclear. V was cut by 3 bases and J by 1 base, with 15 bases left in between. In germline, CDR1 is SGHRS, CDR2 YFSETQ. The CDR3 is 16 amino acids. CDR3 coding DNA: TGCGCCAGCAGCTCCACGACTTGGTTCCGCACAGATACGCAGTATTTT. Translation: CASSSTTWFRTDTQYF.

This chain links TRBV3-1 (or the pseudogene TRBV3-2) with TRBJ2-2, with 8 bases matching TRBD2. This CDR3 contains 16 residues. CDR1 and CDR2 (germline): LGHDT, YNNKEL (reference sequence). Trimming cost V 6 bases and J 0 bases; bases outside gene matches: 6. CDR3 region: CASRINGGANTGELFF. As DNA, the CDR3 is TGTGCCAGCAGGATTAACGGGGGGGCGAACACCGGGGAGCTGTTTTTT.

V gene TRBV12-3 or TRBV12-4 combines with J gene TRBJ1-2, with D possibly TRBD1 on 5 matching bases. V was clipped by 5 bases and J by 10 bases, with 14 bases between them. CDR3 size: 12 residues. CDR3 sequence (DNA): TGTGCCAGCAGTCAGGGTTTGACGACCTACACCTTC. It translates to CASSQGLTTYTF.

The rearrangement links TRBV7-9 to TRBJ2-1; D gene ambiguous. V shed 4 bases and J shed 0 bases, with 10 bases lying between them. The CDR3 extends over 15 amino acids. Germline CDR1 SEHNR, CDR2 FQNEAQ (reference sequence). CDR3 region: CASSSGSSSYNEQFF. The CDR3 region has the DNA TGTGCCAGCAGCTCCGGGTCCAGCTCCTACAATGAGCAGTTCTTC.

In DNA form, the CDR3 reads TGTGCCAGCAGCGGGGGACAGGGCTACGAGCAGTACTTC. Its translation: CASSGGQGYEQYF. The V and J genes are TRBV9 and TRBJ2-7, with 9 bases that match TRBD1. The V gene end was trimmed by 3 bases and the J gene end by 3 bases; junction bases not matched to a gene: 1. The CDR3 loop spans 13 amino acids. Germline-derived CDR1 and CDR2 are SGDLS and YYNGEE.

The chain employs TRBV7-3 and TRBJ2-3; maybe TRBD2 (6 bases). CDR3 length: 15 residues. Germline-derived CDR1 and CDR2 are SGHTA and FQGTGA. The ends were cut back, 5 bases at V and 4 bases at J, with 16 bases in the middle. DNA of the CDR3: TGTGCCAGCAGCCTTATGAGCTCTAGCGCAGATACGCAGTATTTT. It codes for CASSLMSSSADTQYF.

In this sample, this clone turned up once. CDR3 in amino acids: CASSPTQGTEAFF. The CDR3 coding sequence is TGTGCCAGCAGCCCCACACAGGGAACTGAAGCTTTCTTT. The chain employs TRBV7-3 and TRBJ1-1, with D tentatively TRBD1 (6 bases). The CDR3 spans 13 residues. Deletions cut 5 bases from V and 5 bases from J, with 12 bases between. The germline gives CDR1 SGHTA, CDR2 FQGTGA.

As concerns this clone: The junction and the germline gene differ at one end; a read error may be behind it. The chain recombines TRBV10-1 with TRBJ2-7; TRBD1 matches 9 bases. This CDR3 has 17 residues. Germline assignment: CDR1 WNHNN and CDR2 SYGVQD (reference sequence). CDR3 nucleotides: TGCGCCAGCTGTGACGACAGGGGGTCATATGAACTGTACGAGCAGTACTTC. This gives the protein CASCDDRGSYELYEQYF.

The chain carries TRBV14 and TRBJ2-3; 8 bases align to TRBD2. Losses at the gene ends were 0 bases for V and 4 bases for J; bases not matched to a gene: 9. Germline V gene sequence: CDR1 SGHDN, CDR2 FVKESK. The CDR3 is 17 amino acids. CDR3 sequence reads: CASSQDSGGVAADTQYF. The CDR3 DNA reads TGTGCCAGCAGCCAAGATTCGGGAGGGGTGGCGGCAGATACGCAGTATTTT. The whole variable domain, filled in from reference TRBV14 and TRBJ2-3, reads EAGVTQFPSHSVIEKGQTVTLRCDPISGHDNLYWYRRVMGKEIKFLLHFVKESKQDESGMPNNRFLAERTGGTYSTLKVQPAELEDSGVYFCASSQDSGGVAADTQYFGPGTRLTVL.

The CDR3 nucleotides read TGTGCCAGCAGCTTACAACAGGGTGTCTCCTACGAGCAGTACTTC. It yields the protein CASSLQQGVSYEQYF. The chain has TRBV7-2 and TRBJ2-7; D perhaps matches TRBD1 (6 bases). V lost 2 bases and J lost 0, with 11 bases in between. Germline CDR1 is SGHTA and CDR2 is FQGNSA. This CDR3 comprises 15 residues.

The rearrangement links TRBV27 to TRBJ1-4; TRBD1 is a possible D gene (6 bases). Germline CDR1 is MNHEY and CDR2 is SMNVEV (reference sequence). The V end lost 6 bases, the J end lost 8 bases, and 10 bases lay between the germline ends. There are 12 residues in the CDR3. For the CDR3, the DNA is TGTGCCAGCAGAACAGGGTTAGAAAAACTGTTTTTT. It codes for CASRTGLEKLFF.

The chain uses TRBV28 and TRBJ1-2, with 10 bases aligning to TRBD1. The V gene's germline CDR1 is MDHEN and CDR2 SYDVKM. The CDR3 extends over 14 amino acids. With V trimmed by 6 bases and J by 3 bases, 4 bases remained unmatched. CDR3 bases: TGTGCCAGCAGACCCGGGACAGGGGACTATGGCTACACCTTC. Its protein product is CASRPGTGDYGYTF.

The chain couples TRBV27 to TRBJ2-7, with D possibly matching TRBD2 (5 bases). The CDR3 contains 14 residues. V was shortened by 7 bases and J by 6 bases, with 19 bases between the two germline ends. CDR1 MNHEY and CDR2 SMNVEV come from the germline V gene (reference sequence). The CDR3 loop is CASKALFPGGEQYF. The CDR3, as DNA: TGTGCCAGCAAAGCCCTGTTCCCCGGAGGCGAGCAGTACTTC.

J is TRBJ1-1 and V is TRBV7-8; TRBD1 is a possible D gene (6 bases). CDR3 length: 17 amino acids. CDR1 and CDR2 from the germline V gene are SGHVS and FQNEAQ. The V and J ends lost 1 base and 1 base respectively, with 16 bases between them. This chain's CDR3 is CASSLGSDRISNTEAFF. CDR3 nucleotides: TGTGCCAGCAGCTTAGGCTCCGACAGGATTTCGAACACTGAAGCTTTCTTT.

The chain uses TRBV10-3 and TRBJ2-7, with D hard to call. Between the trimmed V and J ends, which lost 7 bases and 1 base, there was a span of 14 bases. There are 14 residues in the CDR3. Germline V gene sequence: CDR1 ENHRY, CDR2 SYGVKD. This chain's CDR3 is CAIKQSPVSYEQYF. The CDR3 bases are TGTGCCATCAAACAATCTCCCGTATCCTACGAGCAGTACTTC.